The 5 T cell receptor beta chains presented below share a single source sample, sequenced in a study of beta chain features in type 1 diabetes. General study results and limits: In all four CD4+ subsets, TCRB CDR3 length was significantly, moderately reduced in type 1 diabetes.

The antigens for these receptors are not known. The sequenced template was cDNA made from the entire isolated RNA. Clones were read by immunoSEQ multiplex PCR, and TCRdb kept only the in-frame ones, dropping some. This sample yields about 160,000 clones, of which roughly 9% are seen a single time; roughly 0.7% belongs to the top ten. Sequenced input: central memory CD4+ T cells from blood. The source is a woman between 25 and 40 years old with type 1 diabetes.

V is TRBV13 and J is TRBJ1-1; no firm D call. Between the trimmed V and J ends, which lost 4 bases and 1 base, there was a span of 7 bases. Per germline, CDR1 PRHDT and CDR2 FYEKMQ (reference sequence). The CDR3 is 13 amino acids. The CDR3 is CASSSYSNTEAFF. CDR3 bases: TGTGCCAGCAGCTCTTATTCGAACACTGAAGCTTTCTTT.

The V call is TRBV9, the J call TRBJ1-2, with 7 bases lining up with TRBD1. The germline gives CDR1 SGDLS, CDR2 YYNGEE. This CDR3 is built from 13 residues. Unmatched junction bases numbered 8, after V lost 3 bases and J lost 9 bases. The CDR3 here is CASSATGQARYTF. CDR3 DNA sequence: TGTGCCAGCAGCGCCACCGGACAGGCGCGCTACACCTTC.

In its sample, this clone was seen a few times. J is TRBJ2-5 and V is TRBV5-1, with 8 positions matching TRBD2. V was clipped by 0 bases and J by 7 bases; unmatched bases: 14. The V gene's germline CDR1 is SGHRS and CDR2 YFSETQ. The CDR3 extends over 17 amino acids. The CDR3 region is CASSLARREARRATQYF. The DNA for the CDR3 is TGCGCCAGCAGCTTGGCGCGGCGGGAGGCCCGACGGGCGACCCAGTACTTC.

In this sample, this clone turned up a few times. The rearrangement links TRBV5-1 to TRBJ1-2; no reliable D call. The CDR3 runs to 13 residues. Trimming removed 0 bases at V and 5 bases at J, with 8 bases between. CDR1 is SGHRS and CDR2 is YFSETQ in the germline V gene. CDR3 amino acids: CASSLDSTYGYTF. The CDR3 DNA follows: TGCGCCAGCAGCTTGGACTCGACTTATGGCTACACCTTC.

This clone was seen just once. The genes are TRBV6-1 and TRBJ2-4; D gene unclear. V shed 2 bases and J shed 8 bases, with 13 bases lying between them. From germline, CDR1 is MNHNS and CDR2 SASEGT. This CDR3 has 14 residues. The DNA of the CDR3 is TGTGCCAGCAGTGAATACGGGTCCCGGGACATTCAGTACTTC. It translates to CASSEYGSRDIQYF.